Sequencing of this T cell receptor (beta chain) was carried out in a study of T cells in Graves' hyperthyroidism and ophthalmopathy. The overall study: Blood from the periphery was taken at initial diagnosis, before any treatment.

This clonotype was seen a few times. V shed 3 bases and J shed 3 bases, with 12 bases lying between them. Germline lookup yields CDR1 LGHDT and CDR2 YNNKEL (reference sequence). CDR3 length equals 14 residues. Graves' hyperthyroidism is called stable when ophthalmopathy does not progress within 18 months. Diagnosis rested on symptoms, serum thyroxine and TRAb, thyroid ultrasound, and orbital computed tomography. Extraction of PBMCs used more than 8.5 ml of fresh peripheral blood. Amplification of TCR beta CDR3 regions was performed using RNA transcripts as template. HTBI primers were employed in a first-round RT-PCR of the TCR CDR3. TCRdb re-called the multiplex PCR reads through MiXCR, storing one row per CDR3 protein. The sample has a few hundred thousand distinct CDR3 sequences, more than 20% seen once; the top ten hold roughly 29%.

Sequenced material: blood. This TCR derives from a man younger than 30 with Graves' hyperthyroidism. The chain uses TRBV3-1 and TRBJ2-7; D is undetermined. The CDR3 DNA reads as TGTGCCAGCAGCCAGACCAATTCCGACTACGAGCAGTACTTC. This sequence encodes CASSQTNSDYEQYF.